These T cell receptor beta chains were read from a single sample in a study of blood T cell repertoires in COVID-19. Assay: immunoSEQ multiplex PCR; the TCRdb copy retains only in-frame clones and omits some. The sample records about 220,000 clones, roughly 80% being singletons. Sequenced material: peripheral blood. Source of these receptors: a woman in her 70s with acute or convalescent COVID-19. Each CDR3 is given with its conserved first and last residue. Fields, in order: CDR3 protein, V gene, clone size. Clone size appears in some rows only: once, few, many, or a class for an expanded clone.

CASSPPGDHEQYF TRBV18 .
CASRPYTDTQYF TRBV2 .
CASSVGQGYNEKLFF TRBV9 .
CASSSTGGNQPQHF TRBV5-1 .
CASSIPGSQETQYF TRBV19 .
CASRGGTGGLYEQYF TRBV28 once
CASSLALTNHREQYF TRBV7-6 .
CASSEAGTSPNYEQYF TRBV2 .
CAINPGINTGELFF TRBV10-3 .
CAISEGGGQQLRYF TRBV10-3 .
CASLQQGRIGYTF TRBV6-5 .
CASSLDTGNYEQYF TRBV7-2 .
CASSGPGHSPYGYTF TRBV25-1 .
CASRRGHINQPQHF TRBV7-2 .
CASSQERRGGRSEQFF TRBV4-3 .
CASKAIAEAYEQYF TRBV7-9 .
CASSPGLNNEQFF TRBV18 .
CASRGGHPTQYF TRBV7-9 .
CASKEGQATGEQFF TRBV2 .